The 8 T cell receptor beta chains given below trace back to one sample, sequenced in a study of beta chain features in type 1 diabetes. The entirety of the isolated RNA underwent reverse transcription, so expressed TCRB transcripts were sequenced. The assay was immunoSEQ multiplex PCR, and TCRdb's table has in-frame clones only and misses some. The sample lists 310,000 or so clones, roughly 9.6% occurring once. What was sequenced was naive CD4+ T cells from blood. These receptors came from a woman aged 25 to 39 in good health.

Written as DNA, the CDR3 is TGTGCCAGCAGGACTAGCTTTGAGGCCCAGTACTTC. Protein sequence: CASRTSFEAQYF. The chain couples TRBV27 to TRBJ2-5, with TRBD2 matching over 7 bases. The trim removed 6 bases at V and 9 bases at J, leaving 7 bases unmatched. Germline-derived CDR1 and CDR2 are MNHEY and SMNVEV (reference sequence). The CDR3 covers 12 residues.

CDR3 nucleotide sequence: TGTGCCAGCAGTGCGGTGGGACTAGCGGGAAAGAATGAGCAGTTCTTC. It codes for CASSAVGLAGKNEQFF. The rearrangement uses TRBV27 and TRBJ2-1; 13 nucleotides align to TRBD2. This CDR3 has 16 residues. Trimming removed 5 bases from V and 7 bases from J; junction bases left unmatched: 8. The germline V gene has CDR1 MNHEY and CDR2 SMNVEV (reference sequence).

The CDR3 region has the DNA TGTGCCAGTAGTGCTCAGGGTGGCAATCAGCCCCAGCATTTT. Translation gives CASSAQGGNQPQHF. The chain links TRBV19 to TRBJ1-5, with D possibly being TRBD1 (5 bases). Germline V gene sequence: CDR1 LNHDA, CDR2 SQIVND (reference sequence). The CDR3 runs 14 residues. V lost 5 bases, J lost 2 bases, and 10 bases lay in between.

The chain is built from TRBV6-5 and TRBJ2-7, with TRBD2 identical over 9 bases. Trimming removed 6 bases from V and 6 bases from J; junction bases left unmatched: 6. The CDR3 has 13 residues. In germline, CDR1 is MNHEY, CDR2 SVGAGI. The CDR3, as DNA: TGTGCCAGCAGGCATATAGCGGGAGTCGAGCAGTACTTC. Residues: CASRHIAGVEQYF.

The rearrangement links TRBV7-2 to TRBJ2-5; perhaps TRBD2 as D (5 bases). V lost 5 bases, J lost 4 bases, and 14 bases lay in between. Germline loops: CDR1 SGHTA, CDR2 FQGNSA. This CDR3 comprises 14 residues. Written as DNA, the CDR3 is TGTGCCAGCAGCCCAAGTTATCTAGCAGAGACCCAGTACTTC. This translates into CASSPSYLAETQYF.

The genes are TRBV30 and TRBJ2-1; 8 nucleotides match TRBD2. The V segment lost 2 bases and the J segment 0 bases; nucleotides outside the gene matches: 3. Germline V gene lookup returns CDR1 GTSNPN and CDR2 SVGIG (reference sequence). The CDR3 is 15 amino acids. This chain's CDR3 is CAWSSGTSSYNEQFF. The CDR3, as DNA: TGTGCCTGGAGTAGCGGGACTAGCTCCTACAATGAGCAGTTCTTC.

This chain joins TRBV7-9 and TRBJ2-2; 12 bases agree with TRBD2. The CDR3 has 17 amino acids. Unmatched junction bases numbered 11, after V lost 5 bases and J lost 7 bases. CDR1 is SEHNR and CDR2 is FQNEAQ in the germline V gene (reference sequence). CDR3 sequence (DNA): TGTGCCAGCAGCCAGAGGACTAGCGGGGATGTCGGCGGGGAGCTGTTTTTT. Amino acid sequence: CASSQRTSGDVGGELFF.

This clone was picked up a small number of times. J is TRBJ2-7 and V is TRBV12-5; possibly TRBD2 for D (6 bases). Per the germline V gene, CDR1 is LGHNT and CDR2 is FRNRAP. CDR3 length: 11 residues. The V end was cut by 7 bases, the J end by 6 bases, with 10 bases between. The CDR3 region is CASAEGGEQYF. The CDR3 region has the DNA TGTGCTAGTGCTGAGGGAGGCGAGCAGTACTTC.